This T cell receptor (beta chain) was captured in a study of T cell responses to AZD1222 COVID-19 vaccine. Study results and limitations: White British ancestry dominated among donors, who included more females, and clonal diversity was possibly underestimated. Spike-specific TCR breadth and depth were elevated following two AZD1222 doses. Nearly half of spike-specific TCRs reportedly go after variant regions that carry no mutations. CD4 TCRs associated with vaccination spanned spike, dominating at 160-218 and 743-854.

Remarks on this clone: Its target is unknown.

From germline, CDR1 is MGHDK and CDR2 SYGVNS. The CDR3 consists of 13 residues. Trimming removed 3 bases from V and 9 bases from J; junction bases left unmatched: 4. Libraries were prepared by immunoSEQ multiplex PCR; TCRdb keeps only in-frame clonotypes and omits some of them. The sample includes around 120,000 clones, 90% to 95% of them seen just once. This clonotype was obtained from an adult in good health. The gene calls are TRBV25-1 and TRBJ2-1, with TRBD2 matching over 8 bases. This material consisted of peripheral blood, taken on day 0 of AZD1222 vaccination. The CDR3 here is CASSDELAAEQFF. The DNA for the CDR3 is TGTGCCAGCAGTGATGAACTAGCGGCTGAGCAGTTCTTC.